The 32 T cell receptor beta chains reported below all come from one sample, sequenced in a study of blood T cell repertoires in COVID-19. TCRdb's copy holds only in-frame clones and misses some; the assay was immunoSEQ multiplex PCR. The sample holds some 270,000 clones, 89% seen once. The sequencing sample was made of peripheral blood. These receptors were taken from a woman aged 40 to 50 who had recovered from COVID-19.

The chain carries TRBV7-9 and TRBJ2-3; D remains ambiguous. CDR3 length: 14 amino acids. Germline V gene data show CDR1 as SEHNR and CDR2 as FQNEAQ (reference sequence). The ends were cut back, 5 bases at V and 0 bases at J, with 9 bases in the middle. The CDR3, as DNA: TGTGCCAGCAGCCCGCTCAGTAGCACAGATACGCAGTATTTT. Translation: CASSPLSSTDTQYF.

The chain carries TRBV4-3 and TRBJ2-3; maybe TRBD2 (6 bases). Trimming stripped 3 bases from V and 0 bases from J, with 13 bases between. CDR3 size: 16 residues. Germline CDR1 is LGHNA and CDR2 is YSLEER. CDR3 coding DNA: TGCGCCAGCAGCCATTACGGCGGGGCTAGCACAGATACGCAGTATTTT. Its translation: CASSHYGGASTDTQYF.

This CDR3 is CASSLARGQIYEQYV. CDR3 sequence (DNA): TGTGCCAGCAGCTTGGCAAGGGGACAGATCTACGAGCAGTACGTC. J is TRBJ2-7 and V is TRBV5-6; 7 bases fit TRBD1. With 0 bases clipped from V and 3 bases from J, the junction kept 6 bases outside the gene matches. Germline V gives CDR1 SGHDT, CDR2 YYEEEE. There are 15 residues in the CDR3.

The chain couples TRBV10-2 to TRBJ2-7, with D uncertain. Deletions cut 3 bases from V and 5 bases from J, with 11 bases between. CDR3 length: 13 amino acids. Germline assignment: CDR1 WSHSY and CDR2 SAAADI. The CDR3, as DNA: TGCGCCAGCAGTGATCCAGGTTCCCACGAGCAGTACTTC. Protein sequence: CASSDPGSHEQYF.

This chain connects TRBV2 to TRBJ1-1, with D uncertain. CDR1 is SNHLY, CDR2 FYNNEI, per germline. Between the trimmed V and J ends, which lost 6 bases and 4 bases, there was a span of 9 bases. The CDR3 spans 12 residues. In DNA form, the CDR3 reads TGTGCCAGCAGACGACGGGGCACTGAAGCTTTCTTT. Its translation is CASRRRGTEAFF.

The chain links TRBV24-1 to TRBJ2-3; 7 bases map to TRBD2. The junction had 7 bases not matched to a gene; V was cut back by 5 bases and J by 3 bases. CDR3 length: 15 residues. From germline, CDR1 is KGHDR and CDR2 SFDVKD. CDR3 in DNA: TGTGCCACCAGTGCCCCGGGAGGTGGGACAGATACGCAGTATTTT. It encodes CATSAPGGGTDTQYF.

The J gene is TRBJ2-3, the V gene TRBV6-1, with 7 bases matching TRBD2. In germline, CDR1 is MNHNS, CDR2 SASEGT. This CDR3 contains 16 residues. Trimming removed 2 bases from V and 8 bases from J; junction bases left unmatched: 13. This CDR3 is CASSERLLAGGGTQYF. The CDR3 nucleotides read TGTGCCAGCAGTGAAAGGTTATTAGCGGGTGGAGGTACGCAGTATTTT.

The sample holds one count of this clone. The rearrangement joins TRBV6-5 to TRBJ1-1, with 8 bases fitting TRBD1. The CDR3 is 13 amino acids. Looked up from germline, CDR1 is MNHEY and CDR2 is SVGAGI. With V trimmed by 8 bases and J by 3 bases, 5 bases remained unmatched. In DNA, the CDR3 is TGTGCCAGCGGCCACAGGGGGGACACTGAAGCTTTCTTT. This encodes CASGHRGDTEAFF.

The chain carries TRBV18 and TRBJ2-3, with D tentatively TRBD2 (5 bases). Germline CDR1 KGHSH, CDR2 LQKENI. Trimming removed 4 bases at V and 6 bases at J, with 11 bases between. The CDR3 has 13 residues. The chain's CDR3 is CASSLNGLDTQYF. DNA for the CDR3: TGTGCCAGCTCACTCAACGGACTGGATACGCAGTATTTT.

The gene calls are TRBV5-4 and TRBJ1-6; TRBD1 might be the D (6 bases). Trimming stripped 6 bases from V and 8 bases from J, with 15 bases between. The CDR3 is 14 residues long. CDR1 SGHNT and CDR2 YYREEE come from the germline V gene (reference sequence). The CDR3 nucleotides read TGTGCCAGCACCAACCCGGACAGCTATTCACCCCTCCACTTT. Encoded protein: CASTNPDSYSPLHF.

CDR3 sequence: CASSQDRGYEQYF. Here the CDR3 DNA reads TGTGCCAGCAGCCAAGACCGAGGGTACGAGCAGTACTTC. V is TRBV3-1 (or the pseudogene TRBV3-2) and J is TRBJ2-7; maybe TRBD2 (5 bases). V was trimmed by 0 bases and J by 4 bases, leaving 7 bases between them. This CDR3 is 13 amino acids long. Looked up from germline, CDR1 is LGHDT and CDR2 is YNNKEL (reference sequence).

The CDR3 region is CASSLGGTSGDYEQYV. The CDR3 bases are TGTGCCAGCAGCTTGGGAGGGACTAGCGGGGACTACGAGCAGTACGTC. The chain has TRBV5-4 and TRBJ2-7; 13 bases fit TRBD2. From germline, CDR1 is SGHNT and CDR2 YYREEE (reference sequence). V shed 0 bases and J 3 bases; nucleotides not matched to a gene: 3. This CDR3 has 16 residues.

The chain employs TRBV11-2 and TRBJ2-3, with 13 nucleotides matching TRBD2. V gave up 0 bases and J gave up 5 bases; unmatched junction bases: 11. Germline V lookup: CDR1 SGHAT, CDR2 FQNNGV. CDR3 length: 19 amino acids. CDR3 DNA sequence: TGTGCCAGCAGCTTAGATGGGAGCGGACTAGCGGGAGATGGAGATACGCAGTATTTT. It encodes CASSLDGSGLAGDGDTQYF. The full variable domain, completed using reference TRBV11-2 and TRBJ2-3, is EAGVAQSPRYKIIEKRQSVAFWCNPISGHATLYWYQQILGQGPKLLIQFQNNGVVDDSQLPKDRFSAERLKGVDSTLKIQPAKLEDSAVYLCASSLDGSGLAGDGDTQYFGPGTRLTVL.

This clone was recorded a few times. The chain recombines TRBV5-1 with TRBJ2-1; D is possibly TRBD2 (7 bases). The CDR3 runs to 15 residues. Germline CDR1 is SGHRS and CDR2 is YFSETQ. V was cut by 1 base and J by 8 bases, with 16 bases left in between. For the CDR3, the DNA is TGCGCCAGCAGCTTGTGGGCAGGGGAGGGCTATGAGCAGTTCTTC. The encoded protein is CASSLWAGEGYEQFF.

This clone was detected only once. The chain recombines TRBV19 with TRBJ2-7, with 7 bases matching TRBD1. V lost 5 bases to trimming and J lost 0 bases; unmatched junction nucleotides: 4. The CDR3 covers 14 residues. Germline loops: CDR1 LNHDA, CDR2 SQIVND (reference sequence). The CDR3 DNA is TGTGCCAGTAGTGCCGGACAGGACTCCTACGAGCAGTACTTC. Protein: CASSAGQDSYEQYF.

The chain joins TRBV7-9 to TRBJ1-2; the D gene is possibly TRBD1 (6 bases). This CDR3 has 14 amino acids. Germline CDR1 reads SEHNR; CDR2 reads FQNEAQ (reference sequence). V was cut by 5 bases and J by 5 bases, with 15 bases left in between. The CDR3: CASSPTGTPYGYTF. In DNA form, the CDR3 reads TGTGCCAGCAGCCCAACCGGGACACCGTATGGCTACACCTTC.

The gene calls are TRBV5-4 and TRBJ2-1; a weak D match, TRBD2 (5 bases). Looked up from germline, CDR1 is SGHNT and CDR2 is YYREEE (reference sequence). V was shortened by 3 bases and J by 3 bases, with 13 bases between the two germline ends. CDR3 size: 15 residues. In DNA, the CDR3 is TGTGCCAGCAGCTCAACTAGATCCAACTACAATGAGCAGTTCTTC. Translation: CASSSTRSNYNEQFF.

V usage is TRBV20-1 and J usage is TRBJ2-7; a possible D gene is TRBD1 (5 bases). The CDR3 has 13 amino acids. Deletions cut 3 bases from V and 0 bases from J, with 9 bases between. The V gene's germline CDR1 is DFQATT and CDR2 SNEGSKA (reference sequence). Written as DNA, the CDR3 is TGCAGTGCTAGTACCAGGGACTCCTACGAGCAGTACTTC. Residues: CSASTRDSYEQYF.

This clone was detected only once. This chain connects TRBV12-3 or TRBV12-4 to TRBJ2-2; D possibly corresponds to TRBD1 (5 bases). The CDR3 spans 12 residues. V was shortened by 7 bases and J by 7 bases, with 10 bases between the two germline ends. The CDR3 loop is CASTRQFGELFF. The CDR3 DNA is TGTGCCAGCACCAGACAGTTCGGGGAGCTGTTTTTT.

The chain employs TRBV4-3 and TRBJ2-6; TRBD1 agrees at 7 bases. Germline trimming cut 1 base from V and 4 bases from J; bases unmatched to any gene: 10. Germline V gives CDR1 LGHNA, CDR2 YSLEER. The CDR3 covers 18 residues. The CDR3 sequence is CASSQVGTEASGANVLTF. CDR3 nucleotides: TGCGCCAGCAGCCAAGTGGGGACAGAGGCGTCCGGGGCCAACGTCCTGACTTTC.

The V and J genes are TRBV27 and TRBJ2-2, with 10 nucleotides matching TRBD2. Germline CDR1 MNHEY, CDR2 SMNVEV (reference sequence). After removal of 1 base from V and 3 bases from J, the junction contained 5 bases not matched to a gene. This CDR3 has 17 amino acids. This CDR3 reads CASSLWLAGVDTGELFF. The DNA of the CDR3 is TGTGCCAGCAGTTTATGGCTAGCGGGGGTTGACACCGGGGAGCTGTTTTTT.

This chain uses TRBV5-1 with TRBJ1-1, with 10 bases matching TRBD1. The V gene's germline CDR1 is SGHRS and CDR2 YFSETQ. CDR3 length: 15 amino acids. The V gene end was trimmed by 0 bases and the J gene end by 4 bases; junction bases not matched to a gene: 3. The CDR3 reads CASSLAGTGATEAFF. CDR3 in DNA: TGCGCCAGCAGCTTGGCCGGGACAGGGGCCACTGAAGCTTTCTTT.

The chain carries TRBV2 and TRBJ1-2; TRBD1 is a possible D gene (6 bases). V shed 6 bases and J shed 6 bases, with 20 bases lying between them. This CDR3 has 15 amino acids. Germline V gene sequence: CDR1 SNHLY, CDR2 FYNNEI. The CDR3 region is CASSPAGGGYNGYTF. CDR3 DNA: TGTGCCAGCAGCCCGGCGGGGGGCGGGTATAATGGCTACACCTTC.

The chain links TRBV6-2 or TRBV6-3 to TRBJ2-3; TRBD2 matches at 10 bases. V shed 5 bases and J 2 bases; nucleotides not matched to a gene: 10. CDR3 length equals 17 residues. The germline CDR1 and CDR2 sequences are MNHEY and SVGEGT. The CDR3 DNA reads TGTGCCAGCAGTCTTGGAAGCGGGAGGGTATTCACAGATACGCAGTATTTT. Translated: CASSLGSGRVFTDTQYF.

The rearrangement links TRBV3-1 (or the pseudogene TRBV3-2) to TRBJ2-3; D is unclear. Germline V lookup: CDR1 LGHDT, CDR2 YNNKEL (reference sequence). Trimming removed 3 bases at V and 5 bases at J, with 9 bases between. The CDR3 has 13 residues. The CDR3 DNA sequence: TGTGCCAGCAGCCACGACAATGAAGATACGCAGTATTTT. It yields the protein CASSHDNEDTQYF.

The chain is built from TRBV5-4 and TRBJ1-1; the match to TRBD1 covers 7 bases. Germline CDR1 and CDR2: SGHNT and YYREEE (reference sequence). The CDR3 extends over 16 amino acids. J lost 2 bases, V lost 0 bases, and 7 bases had no gene match. CDR3 sequence: CASSLELGQVNTEAFF. CDR3 sequence (DNA): TGTGCCAGCAGCTTGGAATTAGGACAGGTAAACACTGAAGCTTTCTTT.

The chain couples TRBV24-1 to TRBJ2-3; no clear D gene. V shed 4 bases and J shed 7 bases, with 14 bases lying between them. The CDR3 is made up of 14 amino acids. Germline V gives CDR1 KGHDR, CDR2 SFDVKD. The CDR3 is CATSDPSRIHTQYF. DNA of the CDR3: TGTGCCACCAGTGACCCCTCGAGGATCCATACGCAGTATTTT.

DNA for the CDR3: TGTGCCAGCAGCCCGAGCGGGGGGGCCTACGAGCAGTACTTC. It translates to CASSPSGGAYEQYF. This rearrangement joins TRBV7-3 to TRBJ2-7; TRBD2 matches 10 bases. Germline-derived CDR1 and CDR2 are SGHTA and FQGTGA. J gave up 2 bases and V 5 bases, and 3 bases lay outside the gene matches. The CDR3 runs 14 residues.

The V and J genes are TRBV27 and TRBJ2-2; D remains ambiguous. V gave up 6 bases and J gave up 0 bases, with 8 bases separating them. Germline V gives CDR1 MNHEY, CDR2 SMNVEV (reference sequence). This CDR3 has 14 residues. The CDR3 DNA sequence: TGTGCCAGCAGCCAGACATCGAACACCGGGGAGCTGTTTTTT. This encodes CASSQTSNTGELFF.

This clone was seen a single time. This chain joins TRBV28 and TRBJ1-1; D unresolved. CDR3 size: 11 residues. V was trimmed by 7 bases and J by 1 base, leaving 4 bases between them. CDR1 MDHEN and CDR2 SYDVKM come from the germline V gene. The CDR3 DNA follows: TGTGCCAGCATGAGGAACACTGAAGCTTTCTTT. Translation: CASMRNTEAFF.

The chain joins TRBV6-6 to TRBJ2-7; 14 bases map to TRBD2. CDR1 MNHNY and CDR2 SVGAGI come from the germline V gene (reference sequence). The ends lost 5 bases at V and 6 bases at J; junction bases unmatched: 12. This CDR3 is built from 17 residues. In DNA, the CDR3 is TGTGCCAGCAGTCGGGGACTAGCGGGAGCAATATTGGGCGAGCAGTACGTC. Its translation is CASSRGLAGAILGEQYV.

The chain couples TRBV5-6 to TRBJ2-1, with 9 positions matching TRBD1. The CDR3 extends over 15 amino acids. Germline CDR1 reads SGHDT; CDR2 reads YYEEEE. The V gene end was trimmed by 2 bases and the J gene end by 7 bases; junction bases not matched to a gene: 7. The CDR3 region has the DNA TGTGCCAGCAGCTTCCCGGGACAGGGAACGAATGAGCAGTTCTTC. As protein: CASSFPGQGTNEQFF.